This passage covers 23 T cell receptor beta chains from one sample sequenced in a study of blood T cell repertoires in COVID-19. TCRdb keeps only in-frame clones here, not all; method: immunoSEQ multiplex PCR. The table has about 75,000 clones, 90% seen once. Sequences were obtained from peripheral blood. The receptor source for this set is a human donor in a cohort sampled during active COVID-19.

This clone appeared a few times. The chain carries TRBV7-2 and TRBJ1-2, with 8 positions matching TRBD1. The germline CDR1 and CDR2 sequences are SGHTA and FQGNSA. The V gene end was trimmed by 1 base and the J gene end by 6 bases; junction bases not matched to a gene: 10. This CDR3 contains 16 residues. The CDR3 DNA reads as TGTGCCAGCAGCTTAGTACCCCAGGGGGCGGGTAATGGCTACACCTTC. Protein sequence: CASSLVPQGAGNGYTF.

A note on this clone: Different DNA sequences within this sample yield the same CDR3. The gene calls are TRBV19 and TRBJ2-7, with D possibly matching TRBD1 (5 bases). This CDR3 spans 14 amino acids. CDR1 is LNHDA and CDR2 is SQIVND in the germline V gene (reference sequence). The V end was cut by 3 bases, the J end by 4 bases, with 13 bases between. The CDR3 bases are TGTGCCAGTAGTATCTCTGGCAGGGCTTACGAGCAGTACTTC. Amino acids: CASSISGRAYEQYF.

The genes are TRBV29-1 and TRBJ2-1; 7 positions agree with TRBD2. Germline trimming cut 4 bases from V and 4 bases from J; bases unmatched to any gene: 10. This CDR3 is 15 amino acids long. Germline CDR1 is SQVTM and CDR2 is ANQGSEA. The DNA for the CDR3 is TGCAGCGTTGGGGTGGTACTAGCGAATTACAATGAGCAGTTCTTC. Translation: CSVGVVLANYNEQFF.

V is TRBV20-1 and J is TRBJ1-2; 7 bases fit TRBD1. Unmatched junction bases numbered 0, after V lost 4 bases and J lost 4 bases. The germline V gene has CDR1 DFQATT and CDR2 SNEGSKA (reference sequence). The CDR3 has 11 amino acids. This chain's CDR3 is CSATGGYGYTF. The DNA of the CDR3 is TGCAGTGCTACAGGGGGCTATGGCTACACCTTC.

The chain uses TRBV20-1 and TRBJ1-1; D unresolved. The germline CDR1 and CDR2 sequences are DFQATT and SNEGSKA (reference sequence). Trimming shortened V by 2 bases and J by 3 bases, and 4 bases separated the two germline ends. CDR3 length equals 11 residues. The CDR3: CSARSDTEAFF. The DNA of the CDR3 is TGCAGTGCTAGATCGGACACTGAAGCTTTCTTT.

This chain joins TRBV18 and TRBJ2-3, with 9 bases matching TRBD2. The germline gives CDR1 KGHSH, CDR2 LQKENI. The junction had 4 bases not matched to a gene; V was cut back by 0 bases and J by 0 bases. There are 17 residues in the CDR3. The DNA for the CDR3 is TGTGCCAGCTCACCACCTAGCGGGAGTCCCAGCACAGATACGCAGTATTTT. Translation: CASSPPSGSPSTDTQYF.

The V gene is TRBV9, the J gene TRBJ2-3, with D unclear. CDR3 length: 12 residues. CDR1 is SGDLS, CDR2 YYNGEE, per germline. V lost 3 bases and J lost 2, with 4 bases in between. The CDR3 loop is CASSANTDTQYF. DNA for the CDR3: TGTGCCAGCAGCGCCAACACAGATACGCAGTATTTT.

The V call is TRBV30, the J call TRBJ1-1; D is unresolved. V was cut by 0 bases and J by 2 bases, with 7 bases left in between. The CDR3 has 13 residues. Germline V gene sequence: CDR1 GTSNPN, CDR2 SVGIG (reference sequence). DNA of the CDR3: TGTGCCTGGAGTGTACGGGGAAACACTGAAGCTTTCTTT. Its protein product is CAWSVRGNTEAFF.

In its sample, this clone was seen once. The rearrangement uses TRBV25-1 and TRBJ1-2, with 8 nucleotides matching TRBD1. V lost 0 bases and J lost 5; bases outside the gene matches: 11. The CDR3 totals 17 residues. Per germline, CDR1 MGHDK and CDR2 SYGVNS. The CDR3 DNA reads as TGTGCCAGCAGTGAATATAGAGTGGGACAGGCCTTATATGGCTACACCTTC. Amino acids: CASSEYRVGQALYGYTF.

The chain has TRBV18 and TRBJ2-7; D might be TRBD1 (5 bases). The CDR3 has 15 residues. Germline V CDR1 and CDR2: KGHSH, LQKENI. Trimming cost V 3 bases and J 3 bases, with 15 bases left between them. The CDR3 nucleotides are TGTGCCAGCTCACCCCAGGGCAGGAATAACTACGAGCAGTACTTC. The encoded protein is CASSPQGRNNYEQYF.

The chain recombines TRBV12-3 or TRBV12-4 with TRBJ1-5; D gene ambiguous. The CDR3 has 13 amino acids. The ends were cut back, 5 bases at V and 7 bases at J, with 12 bases in the middle. Here the CDR3 DNA reads TGTGCCAGCAGTACTCGACCAGGACAGCCCCAGCATTTT. The encoded protein is CASSTRPGQPQHF.

This chain connects TRBV27 to TRBJ1-5; 7 bases align to TRBD1. Trimming cost V 6 bases and J 6 bases; bases outside gene matches: 8. The CDR3 has 14 residues. Germline loops: CDR1 MNHEY, CDR2 SMNVEV (reference sequence). The chain's CDR3 is CASSETGRRQPQHF. The CDR3 nucleotides read TGTGCCAGCAGCGAGACAGGGCGACGTCAGCCCCAGCATTTT.

The V gene is TRBV10-3, the J gene TRBJ1-4; TRBD1 matches at 10 bases. Germline loops: CDR1 ENHRY, CDR2 SYGVKD. This CDR3 spans 15 amino acids. The J segment lost 5 bases and the V segment lost 3 bases, leaving 3 bases of the junction unmatched. DNA for the CDR3: TGTGCCATCAGTGACACGGACAGGGGGAATGAAAAACTGTTTTTT. This gives the protein CAISDTDRGNEKLFF.

This clone has a handful of counts. The rearrangement links TRBV15 to TRBJ2-3; a possible D gene is TRBD2 (6 bases). Germline-derived CDR1 and CDR2 are LNHNV and YYDKDF (reference sequence). V lost 5 bases, J lost 2 bases, and 11 bases lay in between. The length of the CDR3 is 14 residues. The CDR3 DNA reads TGTGCCACCAGCGGCGGGACGGCCACAGATACGCAGTATTTT. Translation: CATSGGTATDTQYF.

This clone has just one count. V and J are TRBV6-6 and TRBJ1-6, with a possible D match to TRBD1 (5 bases). V lost 9 bases, J lost 7 bases, and 13 bases lay in between. The CDR3 covers 13 residues. CDR1 is MNHNY and CDR2 is SVGAGI in the germline V gene (reference sequence). CDR3 sequence reads: CARSRDSNSPLHF. DNA for the CDR3: TGTGCCAGATCCAGGGACTCGAATTCACCCCTCCACTTT.

J is TRBJ1-1 and V is TRBV19; 10 nucleotides match TRBD1. The CDR3 is 16 residues long. Trimming took 10 bases from V and 4 from J; bases not matched to a gene: 15. In germline, CDR1 is LNHDA, CDR2 SQIVND (reference sequence). The CDR3 here is CATSRGGDRGGTEAFF. Written as DNA, the CDR3 is TGTGCCACCTCAAGAGGGGGGGACAGGGGAGGCACTGAAGCTTTCTTT.

For the CDR3, the DNA is TGTGCCAGCAGCGTCGGCGGGGCCCCCAATGAGCAGTTCTTC. It specifies CASSVGGAPNEQFF. The chain is built from TRBV9 and TRBJ2-1; a possible D gene is TRBD2 (6 bases). This CDR3 contains 14 residues. CDR1 is SGDLS, CDR2 YYNGEE, per germline. With 2 bases removed from V and 6 bases from J, the gap between germline ends came to 12 bases.

This chain connects TRBV7-8 to TRBJ1-5, with D possibly TRBD1 on 5 matching bases. The germline V gene has CDR1 SGHVS and CDR2 FQNEAQ. Trimming took off 5 bases at V and 6 bases at J, with 20 bases between the two ends. The CDR3 extends over 16 amino acids. The DNA for the CDR3 is TGTGCCAGCAGCCCGCCACGGTCGGAGGGGTTTCAGCCCCAGCATTTT. It encodes CASSPPRSEGFQPQHF.

The V gene is TRBV19, the J gene TRBJ2-5; the match to TRBD2 covers 9 bases. Germline CDR1 is LNHDA and CDR2 is SQIVND (reference sequence). V was pared by 10 bases and J by 2 bases, with 14 bases of the junction left unmatched. The CDR3 has 16 residues. CDR3 loop: CATKTPGGRVQETQYF. CDR3 coding DNA: TGTGCCACCAAAACGCCTGGCGGGAGGGTTCAAGAGACCCAGTACTTC.

The chain links TRBV19 to TRBJ2-2; 7 nucleotides line up with TRBD1. This CDR3 comprises 15 residues. The germline V gene has CDR1 LNHDA and CDR2 SQIVND (reference sequence). Trimming removed 7 bases from V and 3 bases from J; junction bases left unmatched: 8. In nucleotides, the CDR3 is TGTGCCAGTAAGAACTACAGGGGAGACACCGGGGAGCTGTTTTTT. Protein: CASKNYRGDTGELFF.

The chain links TRBV11-2 to TRBJ2-7; D remains unclear. Between the trimmed V and J ends, which lost 1 base and 4 bases, there was a span of 8 bases. The CDR3 has 13 amino acids. Germline CDR1 is SGHAT and CDR2 is FQNNGV. The CDR3 nucleotides are TGTGCCAGCAGCTTAGGTGGCTGGTACGAGCAGTACTTC. Translation: CASSLGGWYEQYF.

The J gene is TRBJ2-7, the V gene TRBV14; no clear D gene. Trimming cost V 3 bases and J 3 bases, with 3 bases left between them. The CDR3 has 11 amino acids. Germline CDR1 reads SGHDN; CDR2 reads FVKESK. Here the CDR3 reads CASSQSYEQYF. The CDR3 DNA reads TGTGCCAGCAGCCAGAGCTACGAGCAGTACTTC.

The gene calls are TRBV18 and TRBJ2-1; 7 nucleotides line up with TRBD2. CDR1 is KGHSH and CDR2 is LQKENI in the germline V gene. The V segment lost 2 bases and the J segment 7 bases; nucleotides outside the gene matches: 8. The CDR3 contains 15 residues. The CDR3 DNA reads as TGTGCCAGCTCACCATGGGGGGGTGACGAGAATGAGCAGTTCTTC. Its translation is CASSPWGGDENEQFF. Combining the CDR3 with reference TRBV18 and TRBJ2-1 gives the whole variable domain NAGVMQNPRHLVRRRGQEARLRCSPMKGHSHVYWYRQLPEEGLKFMVYLQKENIIDESGMPKERFSAEFPKEGPSILRIQQVVRGDSAAYFCASSPWGGDENEQFFGPGTRLTVL.